These 22 T cell receptor beta chains originate from one sample sequenced in a study of cytomegalovirus exposure and HLA in healthy donors. Vbeta (60) and Jbeta (13) primers were used in the PCR. Using immunoSEQ multiplex PCR, the repertoire was profiled, and TCRdb retains in-frame clones only, with some absent. The sample lists about 150,000 clones, 55% to 70% occurring once. Sequencing was performed on PBMCs. The origin of the receptors is a woman aged 55-69 years in good health and CMV-seropositive.

The rearrangement links TRBV6-1 to TRBJ1-6, with D maybe TRBD1 (5 bases). From germline, CDR1 is MNHNS and CDR2 SASEGT. The V and J ends lost 4 bases and 9 bases respectively, with 16 bases between them. The length of the CDR3 is 15 residues. This CDR3 is CASSVARAQGSPLHF. CDR3 nucleotides: TGTGCCAGCAGTGTGGCTCGGGCCCAGGGTTCACCCCTCCACTTT.

This clone was counted a single time. The chain joins TRBV5-6 to TRBJ2-3; tentative D call: TRBD2 (6 bases). Trimming stripped 4 bases from V and 2 bases from J, with 8 bases between. CDR1 is SGHDT, CDR2 YYEEEE, per germline. The CDR3 runs 13 residues. DNA of the CDR3: TGTGCCAGCAGCGTGGACTACACAGATACGCAGTATTTT. This encodes CASSVDYTDTQYF.

The chain combines TRBV6-6 with TRBJ1-1; D unresolved. The CDR3 has 12 residues. The germline V gene has CDR1 MNHNY and CDR2 SVGAGI (reference sequence). Trimming stripped 6 bases from V and 2 bases from J, with 7 bases between. As DNA, the CDR3 is TGTGCCAGCAGGCGACTTAACACTGAAGCTTTCTTT. Protein sequence: CASRRLNTEAFF.

The rearrangement joins TRBV19 to TRBJ1-1, with D unclear. Germline loops: CDR1 LNHDA, CDR2 SQIVND (reference sequence). Trimming removed 6 bases from V and 5 bases from J, with 16 bases in between. The CDR3 is 14 amino acids. The CDR3 bases are TGTGCCAGTAGAAAAGGTTTGTTAGCGACTGAAGCTTTCTTT. It codes for CASRKGLLATEAFF.

The V gene is TRBV29-1, the J gene TRBJ2-7; 10 bases are a match to TRBD1. The CDR3 loop spans 15 amino acids. V gave up 4 bases and J gave up 1 base; unmatched junction bases: 7. The germline V gene encodes CDR1 SQVTM and CDR2 ANQGSEA. CDR3 amino acids: CSVVWGTGVSYEQYF. Written as DNA, the CDR3 is TGCAGCGTTGTTTGGGGGACAGGGGTTTCCTACGAGCAGTACTTC.

CDR3 nucleotides: TGTGCCAGCAGCCACGGGACAGGCGTCAGCACAGATACGCAGTATTTT. Translation: CASSHGTGVSTDTQYF. The chain has TRBV5-8 and TRBJ2-3; 8 bases map to TRBD1. CDR3 size: 16 residues. Unmatched junction bases numbered 7, after V lost 4 bases and J lost 0 bases. Germline loops: CDR1 SGHTS, CDR2 YDEGEE.

The rearrangement links TRBV2 to TRBJ1-5; 9 bases agree with TRBD1. The CDR3 length is 17 residues. Per germline, CDR1 SNHLY and CDR2 FYNNEI. V was pared by 5 bases and J by 0 bases, with 8 bases of the junction left unmatched. DNA for the CDR3: TGTGCCAGCAGTTTGGGACAGGGTTCTAATAGCAATCAGCCCCAGCATTTT. Translation: CASSLGQGSNSNQPQHF.

This clone has just one count. V is TRBV19 and J is TRBJ1-5; 8 positions match TRBD1. Germline values: CDR1 LNHDA, CDR2 SQIVND (reference sequence). This CDR3 comprises 16 residues. V lost 4 bases and J lost 7; bases outside the gene matches: 12. The CDR3 region has the DNA TGTGCCAGTAGTAGTTCCGGGACAGGACGATACCAGCCCCAGCATTTT. It translates to CASSSSGTGRYQPQHF.

This clone was detected only once. The J gene is TRBJ1-4, the V gene TRBV19; 7 bases align to TRBD1. Germline CDR1 is LNHDA and CDR2 is SQIVND (reference sequence). The CDR3 totals 15 residues. After removal of 5 bases from V and 5 bases from J, the junction contained 8 bases not matched to a gene. The CDR3 region has the DNA TGTGCCAGTAGTGCCCTAGGGGGCCGGAATGAAAAACTGTTTTTT. Translated: CASSALGGRNEKLFF.

This clone has only a few counts. CDR3: CASSQDEAGGYQPQHF. The CDR3 region has the DNA TGCGCCAGCAGCCAAGATGAAGCGGGCGGTTATCAGCCCCAGCATTTT. The V and J genes are TRBV4-1 and TRBJ1-5; D not certain. This CDR3 has 16 amino acids. Germline CDR1 and CDR2: MGHRA and YSYEKL. V was trimmed by 0 bases and J by 5 bases, leaving 14 bases between them.

This clone was seen just once. CDR3 residues: CASSAQPGHRTGELFF. The CDR3 coding sequence is TGTGCCAGCAGCGCGCAACCGGGACATAGAACCGGGGAGCTGTTTTTT. The V and J genes are TRBV9 and TRBJ2-2; a possible D gene is TRBD1 (6 bases). The ends were cut back, 3 bases at V and 5 bases at J, with 17 bases in the middle. Germline CDR1 and CDR2: SGDLS and YYNGEE. The CDR3 sequence is 16 residues long.

The chain couples TRBV29-1 to TRBJ2-5, with TRBD2 matching 7 bases. Germline trimming cut 1 base from V and 4 bases from J; bases unmatched to any gene: 3. The CDR3 runs 13 residues. Germline V lookup: CDR1 SQVTM, CDR2 ANQGSEA. In DNA, the CDR3 is TGCAGCGTTGAAGCGGGGAGGGGAGAGACCCAGTACTTC. This translates into CSVEAGRGETQYF.

This rearrangement joins TRBV29-1 to TRBJ2-1; 7 bases are shared with TRBD1. J lost 15 bases, V lost 6 bases, and 17 bases had no gene match. The CDR3 spans 13 residues. CDR1 is SQVTM, CDR2 ANQGSEA, per germline. Here the CDR3 reads CSVLDRDGGGLFF. The DNA of the CDR3 is TGCAGCGTCCTAGACAGGGATGGGGGTGGTCTGTTCTTC.

The chain is built from TRBV29-1 and TRBJ2-7, with 10 bases that match TRBD2. There are 13 residues in the CDR3. V was pared by 7 bases and J by 9 bases, with 12 bases of the junction left unmatched. Germline-derived CDR1 and CDR2 are SQVTM and ANQGSEA. CDR3: CSAVTGTSVWQYF. The CDR3 DNA sequence: TGCAGCGCCGTTACCGGGACTAGCGTTTGGCAGTACTTC.

Only a few counts were recorded for this clone. The chain carries TRBV28 and TRBJ2-3; 9 nucleotides line up with TRBD2. CDR3 length: 14 amino acids. Germline V gives CDR1 MDHEN, CDR2 SYDVKM. The ends lost 6 bases at V and 2 bases at J; junction bases unmatched: 3. The CDR3 nucleotides read TGTGCCAGCAGCCTAGCGGGAAACACAGATACGCAGTATTTT. Amino acids: CASSLAGNTDTQYF. The whole variable domain, filled in from reference TRBV28 and TRBJ2-3, reads DVKVTQSSRYLVKRTGEKVFLECVQDMDHENMFWYRQDPGLGLRLIYFSYDVKMKEKGDIPEGYSVSREKKERFSLILESASTNQTSMYLCASSLAGNTDTQYFGPGTRLTVL.

The CDR3 loop reads CASSPRTGDHYGYTF. The DNA for the CDR3 is TGTGCCAGCTCACCGAGGACAGGGGATCACTATGGCTACACCTTC. The chain carries TRBV18 and TRBJ1-2; 9 bases fit TRBD1. Germline V lookup: CDR1 KGHSH, CDR2 LQKENI. The CDR3 is 15 amino acids. With 3 bases clipped from V and 3 bases from J, the junction kept 5 bases outside the gene matches.

V is TRBV6-5 and J is TRBJ1-1; unclear D gene. Looked up from germline, CDR1 is MNHEY and CDR2 is SVGAGI. This CDR3 has 13 amino acids. V lost 6 bases to trimming and J lost 5 bases, with 13 bases between them. In DNA form, the CDR3 reads TGTGCCAGCAGCCGCAGGTCTAATACTGAAGCTTTCTTT. Translated, it gives CASSRRSNTEAFF.

The CDR3 loop is CASSLFVAGDTQYF. In nucleotides, the CDR3 is TGTGCCAGCAGCTTATTTGTAGCGGGAGATACGCAGTATTTT. The V gene is TRBV7-3, the J gene TRBJ2-3, with 7 nucleotides matching TRBD2. V dropped 2 bases and J dropped 5; count of bases not matched to a gene: 4. Germline loops: CDR1 SGHTA, CDR2 FQGTGA. The CDR3 covers 14 residues.

The chain links TRBV28 to TRBJ2-5; 7 bases align to TRBD2. The V segment lost 5 bases and the J segment 5 bases; nucleotides outside the gene matches: 14. From germline, CDR1 is MDHEN and CDR2 SYDVKM. This CDR3 is 16 amino acids long. The CDR3 loop is CASSPPLITGGETQYF. The CDR3 DNA sequence: TGTGCCAGCAGTCCCCCTCTAATCACGGGAGGCGAGACCCAGTACTTC.

J is TRBJ2-3 and V is TRBV2; the D gene is possibly TRBD2 (5 bases). This CDR3 comprises 14 residues. Deletions cut 7 bases from V and 0 bases from J, with 11 bases between. Germline CDR1 is SNHLY and CDR2 is FYNNEI. As DNA, the CDR3 is TGTGCCAGCAAAGAACTAGGAAGCACAGATACGCAGTATTTT. Translating it yields CASKELGSTDTQYF. Complete variable domain (other parts from reference TRBV2 and TRBJ2-3): EPEVTQTPSHQVTQMGQEVILRCVPISNHLYFYWYRQILGQKVEFLVSFYNNEISEKSEIFDDQFSVERPDGSNFTLKIRSTKLEDSAMYFCASKELGSTDTQYFGPGTRLTVL.

The rearrangement links TRBV27 to TRBJ2-7, with TRBD2 identical over 7 bases. CDR3 length: 15 residues. The germline V gene encodes CDR1 MNHEY and CDR2 SMNVEV (reference sequence). V was pared by 3 bases and J by 2 bases, with 7 bases of the junction left unmatched. The CDR3 is CASSFAGDITYEQYF. CDR3 DNA: TGTGCCAGCAGTTTTGCGGGAGACATTACCTACGAGCAGTACTTC.

This clone came up a few times. V gene TRBV4-1 combines with J gene TRBJ1-3, with a weak D call TRBD1 (5 bases). Per the germline V gene, CDR1 is MGHRA and CDR2 is YSYEKL. The V end was cut by 4 bases, the J end by 0 bases, with 10 bases between. The CDR3 totals 15 residues. This chain's CDR3 is CASSLRGTSGNTIYF. CDR3 bases: TGCGCCAGCAGCCTTCGGGGGACCTCTGGAAACACCATATATTTT.